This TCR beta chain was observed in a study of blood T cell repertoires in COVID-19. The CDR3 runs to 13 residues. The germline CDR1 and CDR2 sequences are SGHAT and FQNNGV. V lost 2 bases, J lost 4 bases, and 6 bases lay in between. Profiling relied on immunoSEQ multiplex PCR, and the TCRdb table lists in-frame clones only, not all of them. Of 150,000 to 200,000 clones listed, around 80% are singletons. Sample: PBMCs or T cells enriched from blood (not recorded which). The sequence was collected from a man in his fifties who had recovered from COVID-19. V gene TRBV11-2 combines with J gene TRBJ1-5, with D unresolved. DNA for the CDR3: TGTGCCAGCAGCTTATCGCAGAATCAGCCCCAGCATTTT. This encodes CASSLSQNQPQHF.